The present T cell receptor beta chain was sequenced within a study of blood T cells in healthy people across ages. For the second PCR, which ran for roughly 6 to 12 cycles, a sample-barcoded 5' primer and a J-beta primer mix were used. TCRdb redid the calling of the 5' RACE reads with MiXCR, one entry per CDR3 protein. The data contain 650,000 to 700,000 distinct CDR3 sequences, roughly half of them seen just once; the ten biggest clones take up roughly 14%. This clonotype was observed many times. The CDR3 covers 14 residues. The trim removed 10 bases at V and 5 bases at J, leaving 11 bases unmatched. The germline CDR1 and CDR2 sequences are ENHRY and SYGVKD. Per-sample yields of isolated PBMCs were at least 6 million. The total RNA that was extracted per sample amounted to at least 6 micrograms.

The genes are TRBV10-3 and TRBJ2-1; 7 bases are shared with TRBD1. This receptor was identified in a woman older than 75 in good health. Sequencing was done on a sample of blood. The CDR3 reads CATKRQGLDNEQFF. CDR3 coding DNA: TGTGCCACCAAGAGACAGGGTTTGGACAATGAGCAGTTCTTC.